This T cell receptor (beta chain) is from a study of glioma-infiltrating T cells. Broader study findings: Tissue and blood shared very few CDR3 sequences. Above-expected tissue-blood divergence occurred in all gliomas, most in low-grade ones.

The length of the CDR3 is 15 residues. In germline, CDR1 is SEHNR, CDR2 FQNEAQ (reference sequence). Trimming took off 2 bases at V and 0 bases at J, with 7 bases between the two ends. The sample holds a few counts of this clonotype. The target antigen is unknown. The iRepertoire nested amplicon-rescue multiplex PCR amplified TCR alpha and beta CDR3s from RNA. One-step reverse transcription and amplification started from approximately 100-400 ng of tissue mRNA or PBMC total RNA. TCRdb reprocessed the multiplex PCR reads with MiXCR, giving one entry per CDR3 protein. The sample has about 140,000 distinct CDR3 sequences, more than 35% seen once; the top ten hold over 15%.

This chain uses TRBV7-9 with TRBJ2-2; the D is unclear. The clonotype originates from a human donor with low-grade glioma or glioblastoma, undergoing nonglioma brain surgery, or in good health (not recorded which). The sequenced sample was glioma tissue, nonneoplastic brain tissue, or PBMCs (not recorded which). The CDR3 sequence is CASSLSNTNTGELFF. The CDR3 DNA sequence: TGTGCCAGCAGCTTAAGTAATACGAACACCGGGGAGCTGTTTTTT. Full variable domain (outside the CDR3, taken from reference TRBV7-9 and TRBJ2-2): DTGVSQNPRHKITKRGQNVTFRCDPISEHNRLYWYRQTLGQGPEFLTYFQNEAQLEKSRLLSDRFSAERPKGSFSTLEIQRTEQGDSAMYLCASSLSNTNTGELFFGEGSRLTVL.